This is a list of T cell receptor beta chains from one sample in a study of CD8+ T cells in alopecia areata. TCRdb keeps only in-frame clones here, not all; method: immunoSEQ multiplex PCR. The table lists hundreds of thousands of clones, under 70% of them singletons. The material was CD4+ T cells sorted from blood, obtained at roughly week 45, from a patient treated with tofacitinib. These receptors were taken from a human donor with alopecia areata. CDR3s include the opening cysteine and the closing phenylalanine or tryptophan. D genes are given only for firm matches. Size values are once, few and many counts, or a class for expanded clones, and some rows have none.

j_call | clone_size | d_call | v_call | cdr3_nt | cdr3_aa
TRBJ2-3 | NA | NA | TRBV7-2 | TGTGCCAGCATGAGGGGGGGCACAGATACGCAGTATTTT | CASMRGGTDTQYF
TRBJ2-1 | NA | TRBD2 | TRBV7-2 | TGTGCCAGCAGCCAGGGTCCTAGCGGGGTTGAGCAGTTCTTC | CASSQGPSGVEQFF
TRBJ2-1 | few | NA | TRBV29-1 | TGCAGCGTTGGATCCGTCGCCAATGAGCAGTTCTTC | CSVGSVANEQFF
TRBJ1-1 | few | NA | TRBV4-3 | TGCGCCAGCAGCCTTGCAGAAAGGACTGAAGCTTTCTTT | CASSLAERTEAFF
TRBJ2-5 | NA | TRBD1 | TRBV29-1 | TGCAGCGCCTCGACAGGGGTAAGGAAGACCCAGTACTTC | CSASTGVRKTQYF
TRBJ1-1 | NA | NA | TRBV5-1 | TGCGCCAGCAAGCTGAACACTGAAGCTTTCTTT | CASKLNTEAFF
TRBJ2-1 | NA | NA | TRBV29-1 | TGCAGCGTTGCGGTTTCGACATCCGCCTACAATGAGCAGTTCTTC | CSVAVSTSAYNEQFF
TRBJ2-7 | NA | TRBD1 | TRBV29-1 | TGCAGCGCCGGACAGGGCTACGAGCAGTACTTC | CSAGQGYEQYF
TRBJ2-2 | NA | NA | TRBV29-1 | TGCAGCGTTATCAGCTGGGCCGGGGAGCTGTTTTTT | CSVISWAGELFF
TRBJ2-5 | NA | NA | TRBV29-1 | TGCAGCGTTATCGGAGATGAATTAGAGACCCAGTACTTC | CSVIGDELETQYF
TRBJ2-1 | few | NA | TRBV4-3 | TGCGCCAGCAGCCAAGATTTCCGGGAGCAGTTCTTC | CASSQDFREQFF
TRBJ2-7 | NA | NA | TRBV29-1 | TGCAGCGCCCAAGGCTGGGGCCCAAACTCCTACGAGCAGTACTTC | CSAQGWGPNSYEQYF
TRBJ2-1 | NA | NA | TRBV5-1 | TGCGCCAGCAGCTTGGTAGGGAGTGAGCAGTTCTTC | CASSLVGSEQFF
TRBJ2-1 | NA | TRBD2 | TRBV11-2 | TGTGCCAGCAGCTCCACAGCGGGGGGGCCGGATGAGCAGTTCTTC | CASSSTAGGPDEQFF
TRBJ1-1 | NA | NA | TRBV6-5 | TGTGCCAGCAGTGACACCGGGCGAACCACTGAAGCTTTCTTT | CASSDTGRTTEAFF
TRBJ2-7 | NA | NA | TRBV5-6 | TGTGCCAGCAGACTTGCGGCGACCTACGAGCAGTACTTC | CASRLAATYEQYF
TRBJ2-3 | few | TRBD2 | TRBV7-2 | TGTGCCAGCAGCATCCTGACTAGCGGGGCTACGCAGTATTTT | CASSILTSGATQYF
TRBJ2-7 | NA | NA | TRBV29-1 | TGCAGCGTCGCTACGGCCTACGAGCAGTACTTC | CSVATAYEQYF
TRBJ2-7 | NA | NA | TRBV29-1 | TGCAGCGTCGCCGGCGTGTCCCAATCCTACGAGCAGTACTTC | CSVAGVSQSYEQYF
TRBJ2-3 | NA | NA | TRBV27 | TGTGCCAGCAGTTTTGGTAGCACAGATACGCAGTATTTT | CASSFGSTDTQYF
TRBJ1-2 | NA | NA | TRBV15 | TGTGCCACCAGCCTAAGGGCAGGGCTCGGGGGCTACACCTTC | CATSLRAGLGGYTF
TRBJ2-7 | NA | NA | TRBV29-1 | TGCAGCGTTAATTTAGGTTACGAGCAGTACTTC | CSVNLGYEQYF
TRBJ1-2 | NA | NA | TRBV30 | TGTGCCTGGAGTGTACGTGTGGGTTTTGGCTACACCTTC | CAWSVRVGFGYTF
TRBJ1-1 | NA | NA | TRBV29-1 | TGCAGCGTTTTCGCGATAGAGAACACTGAAGCTTTCTTT | CSVFAIENTEAFF
TRBJ1-5 | NA | NA | TRBV29-1 | TGCAGCGTTTCCGCCGGGTTCAATCAGCCCCAGCATTTT | CSVSAGFNQPQHF
TRBJ1-3 | NA | NA | TRBV25-1 | TGTGCCAGCAGCAACCAGGTCTCTGGAAACACCATATATTTT | CASSNQVSGNTIYF
TRBJ1-2 | once | NA | TRBV5-8 | TGTGCCAGCAGCTTGGCCATGAGGGTCTATGGCTACACCTTC | CASSLAMRVYGYTF
TRBJ1-6 | NA | NA | TRBV7-2 | TGTGCCAGCAGCTCCACCTGGCCAGGGAGCTCCTATAATTCACCCCTCCACTTT | CASSSTWPGSSYNSPLHF
TRBJ2-5 | few | NA | TRBV29-1 | TGCAGCGGTAAACTGACCGGAACAAGGGAGACCCAGTACTTC | CSGKLTGTRETQYF
TRBJ1-5 | NA | NA | TRBV30 | TGTGCCTGGAGTGTGGGCAGAAATCAGCCCCAGCATTTT | CAWSVGRNQPQHF
TRBJ2-7 | NA | NA | TRBV30 | TGTGCCGCCGGACTTTCCGAGCAGTACTTC | CAAGLSEQYF
TRBJ1-2 | NA | TRBD1 | TRBV5-6 | TGTGCCAGCACCCAGACAGGGGGCTATGGCTACACCTTC | CASTQTGGYGYTF
TRBJ2-3 | NA | NA | TRBV5-1 | TGCGCCAGCGGAGGGGGGGCCACAGATACGCAGTATTTT | CASGGGATDTQYF
TRBJ2-1 | NA | NA | TRBV5-1 | TGCGCCAGCAGCTTGGAGCCAGCGAGCTCCTACAATGAGCAGTTCTTC | CASSLEPASSYNEQFF
TRBJ2-7 | NA | NA | TRBV11-2 | TGTGCCAGCAGCCAAGATTTGGCGGCTCGCGAGCAGTACTTC | CASSQDLAAREQYF
TRBJ1-5 | NA | NA | TRBV30 | TGTGCCCTAGCGGCAGGGGCTGATCAGCCCCAGCATTTT | CALAAGADQPQHF
TRBJ2-2 | once | TRBD2 | TRBV4-3 | TGCGCCAGCAGCCAATCGGGGACTAGCGTCGGGGAGCTGTTTTTT | CASSQSGTSVGELFF
TRBJ2-2 | few | NA | TRBV21-1 | TGTGCCAGCAGTCGCGGCCGGGGGAGGCCGGACACCGGGGAGCTGTTTTTT | CASSRGRGRPDTGELFF
TRBJ1-1 | NA | NA | TRBV25-1 | TGTGCCAGCAACGGGGGGCTTGAAAACACTGAAGCTTTCTTT | CASNGGLENTEAFF
TRBJ2-3 | once | NA | TRBV29-1 | TGCAGCGGACAGTACACAGATACGCAGTATTTT | CSGQYTDTQYF
TRBJ1-2 | NA | NA | TRBV12-5 | TGTGCTAGTGAACTTCAGGGAACCTATGGCTACACCTTC | CASELQGTYGYTF
TRBJ1-1 | NA | NA | TRBV2 | TGTGCCAGCAGATTCTACAGGGAGGAAGCTTTCTTT | CASRFYREEAFF
TRBJ1-2 | NA | NA | TRBV30 | TGTGCCTGGAGTGTTACAGCCTATGGCTACACCTTC | CAWSVTAYGYTF
TRBJ1-1 | once | TRBD1 | TRBV29-1 | TGCAGCGTTGAAGGTAGCGGGACAGGGGGCACTGAAGCTTTCTTT | CSVEGSGTGGTEAFF
TRBJ2-7 | NA | TRBD1 | TRBV5-6 | TGTGCCAGCGGTCAACAGGGGTTAATCTACGAGCAGTACTTC | CASGQQGLIYEQYF
TRBJ1-3 | few | NA | TRBV14 | TGTGCCAGCAGCCAAAGGACGAACTCTGGAAACACCATATATTTT | CASSQRTNSGNTIYF
TRBJ2-6 | few | TRBD1 | TRBV5-1 | TGCGCCAGCAGCTCGGGACAGTTGGGTGGGGCCAACGTCCTGACTTTC | CASSSGQLGGANVLTF
TRBJ2-1 | NA | NA | TRBV25-1 | TGTGCCAGCAGTGAATATGGGGGCTATGAGCAGTTCTTC | CASSEYGGYEQFF
TRBJ1-2 | NA | NA | TRBV30 | TGTGCCTGGAGAGGGAATGGCTACACCTTC | CAWRGNGYTF
TRBJ1-3 | NA | TRBD1 | TRBV15 | TGTGCCACCAGCAGGGACAGGGTTGGAAACACCATATATTTT | CATSRDRVGNTIYF
TRBJ2-3 | NA | NA | TRBV15 | TGTGCCACCAGCAGAGATTTAAGAGATACGCAGTATTTT | CATSRDLRDTQYF
TRBJ2-5 | NA | TRBD2 | TRBV7-7 | TGTGCCAGCAGCTTAGTTGGCGGGGGACCGGTGGAGACCCAGTACTTC | CASSLVGGGPVETQYF
TRBJ2-3 | NA | TRBD2 | TRBV6-1 | TGTGCCAGCAGTGAAGTGCGAGCGGGGGTCAGCACAGATACGCAGTATTTT | CASSEVRAGVSTDTQYF
TRBJ1-1 | NA | TRBD1 | TRBV6-1 | TGTGCCAGCAGTGAACAGGGGGTTTCCACTGAAGCTTTCTTT | CASSEQGVSTEAFF